These 11 T cell receptor beta chains were sequenced from one sample in a study of Graves' ophthalmopathy and Graves' hyperthyroidism (dated by TCRdb to 2017 to 2018). The sample was run on an Illumina HiSeq 2000. TCR beta CDR3 regions were amplified from RNA transcripts for repertoire sequencing. A first-round RT-PCR used HTBI primers with the Qiagen OneStep RT-PCR kit, followed by a second-round multiplex PCR, size selection and purification. TCRdb passed the public sequencing reads through fastp at Q25 and MiXCR, retaining productive beta sequences. Each entry is one CDR3 protein sequence, shown with its most common DNA and genes. Counted in this sample were about 400,000 distinct CDR3 sequences; roughly 15% of them appeared once. Around 7% of the sample lies in the top ten. The sequenced material came from peripheral blood. The receptors come from a woman between 18 and 29 years old with stable Graves' hyperthyroidism. Donor details come from another sample of the same person, matched by shared clones.

This chain connects TRBV12-3 or TRBV12-4 to TRBJ2-7; D not resolved. This CDR3 has 15 amino acids. Trimming cost V 4 bases and J 0 bases, with 13 bases left between them. This CDR3 is CASSYESKLSYEQYF. DNA for the CDR3: TGTGCCAGCAGTTACGAAAGTAAGCTCTCCTACGAGCAGTACTTC.

As to this clonotype: Its ends do not fully match the called genes, so a read error is possible. The V and J genes are TRBV7-6 and TRBJ2-6; 13 bases map to TRBD2. The CDR3 contains 15 residues. Germline CDR1 and CDR2: SGHVS and FNYEAQ. The CDR3 coding sequence is TGTGCCAGCAGCTCAAGCTCCGGGACTAGCGGGGTATTGTCTTTC. Protein: CASSSSSGTSGVLSF.

This clonotype has a count of ten or more. The chain combines TRBV12-3 or TRBV12-4 with TRBJ2-7; possibly TRBD2 for D (5 bases). The CDR3 runs to 13 residues. With 1 base removed from V and 9 bases from J, the gap between germline ends came to 13 bases. CDR3 amino acids: CASSLDLAEGQYF. The CDR3 bases are TGTGCCAGCAGTTTAGACCTAGCCGAGGGGCAGTACTTC.

This clonotype has at least ten counts. Germline and junction disagree at one end, which may indicate a read error. In nucleotides, the CDR3 is TGTGCCAGCAGTTTAGGGCGGATCTACGAGCAGTACTTC. It specifies CASSLGRIYEQYF. V is TRBV7-2 and J is TRBJ2-7; D call uncertain. The CDR3 runs to 13 residues. CDR1 and CDR2 (germline): SGHTA, FQGNSA.

This clonotype came up many times. The V and J genes are TRBV27 and TRBJ2-7; 10 bases fit TRBD2. Germline CDR1 is MNHEY and CDR2 is SMNVEV (reference sequence). With V trimmed by 7 bases and J by 10 bases, 4 bases remained unmatched. The CDR3 runs to 11 residues. The DNA for the CDR3 is TGTGCCAGCAAGGGACTAGCGCATCAGTACTTC. Translated, it gives CASKGLAHQYF.

This clonotype was seen repeatedly, ten times or more. The CDR3 protein is CASSLGVAYEAFF. The DNA for the CDR3 is TGTGCCAGCAGCTTAGGGGTAGCCTATGAAGCTTTCTTT. The rearrangement links TRBV7-2 to TRBJ1-1, with D uncertain. V lost 1 base to trimming and J lost 7 bases, with 10 bases between them. Germline CDR1 and CDR2: SGHTA and FQGNSA. The CDR3 spans 13 residues.

This clonotype was counted at least ten times. The V gene is TRBV6-2 or TRBV6-3, the J gene TRBJ2-4, with D possibly TRBD1 on 6 matching bases. Trimming stripped 10 bases from V and 5 bases from J, with 15 bases between. The CDR3 contains 13 residues. The germline V gene encodes CDR1 MNHEY and CDR2 SVGEGT. The CDR3 sequence is CATTRAGENIQYF. CDR3 nucleotide sequence: TGTGCCACCACAAGGGCAGGGGAAAACATTCAGTACTTC.

V usage is TRBV20-1 and J usage is TRBJ2-7; the D is unclear. The CDR3 length is 12 residues. Germline CDR1 is DFQATT and CDR2 is SNEGSKA (reference sequence). The V and J ends lost 4 bases and 4 bases respectively, with 11 bases between them. The CDR3 spells CSATPGIYEQYF. CDR3 sequence (DNA): TGCAGTGCTACCCCTGGGATTTACGAGCAGTACTTC.

This clonotype has at least ten counts. J is TRBJ1-2 and V is TRBV11-2, with 9 bases aligning to TRBD1. Germline V gene sequence: CDR1 SGHAT, CDR2 FQNNGV. The CDR3 length is 14 residues. V shed 7 bases, J shed 8 bases, and the junction held 11 bases outside the gene matches. The CDR3: CASTLSGTGKGYTF. The CDR3 region has the DNA TGTGCCAGCACCCTCTCCGGGACAGGGAAGGGCTACACCTTC.

Ten or more counts support this clonotype. The chain employs TRBV7-2 and TRBJ2-7, with TRBD2 identical over 12 bases. V lost 6 bases and J lost 6; bases outside the gene matches: 18. Germline values: CDR1 SGHTA, CDR2 FQGNSA. The CDR3 extends over 18 amino acids. CDR3 protein: CASSSRLAGAHFGSEQYF. CDR3 nucleotide sequence: TGTGCCAGCAGTTCTCGACTAGCGGGGGCCCACTTCGGGAGCGAGCAGTACTTC.

The genes are TRBV7-2 and TRBJ2-7; 12 bases are shared with TRBD2. CDR1 SGHTA and CDR2 FQGNSA come from the germline V gene. The CDR3 is made up of 14 amino acids. V shed 3 bases and J 5 bases; nucleotides not matched to a gene: 2. The DNA for the CDR3 is TGTGCCAGCAGCTTCTGGACTAGCGGGAACGAGCAGTACTTC. This gives the protein CASSFWTSGNEQYF. Full variable domain (missing parts from reference TRBV7-2 and TRBJ2-7): GAGVSQSPSNKVTEKGKDVELRCDPISGHTALYWYRQSLGQGLEFLIYFQGNSAPDKSGLPSDRFSAERTGGSVSTLTIQRTQQEDSAVYLCASSFWTSGNEQYFGPGTRLTVT.